This entry lists 18 T cell receptor beta chains sequenced from one sample in a study of blood T cell repertoires in COVID-19. Sequencing used immunoSEQ multiplex PCR; TCRdb keeps in-frame clones, though not all of them. The table has 150,000 to 200,000 clones, 70% to 90% seen once. The sample comprised peripheral blood. All receptors derive from a man between 35 and 55 years old with acute or convalescent COVID-19.

The chain joins TRBV11-2 to TRBJ1-6, with D maybe TRBD1 (6 bases). Germline lookup yields CDR1 SGHAT and CDR2 FQNNGV. This CDR3 has 14 residues. Trimming stripped 0 bases from V and 9 bases from J, with 9 bases between. Here the CDR3 DNA reads TGTGCCAGCAGCTTAGAGGGGGCCAGTTCACCCCTCCACTTT. It specifies CASSLEGASSPLHF.

This clone was observed a handful of times. The J gene is TRBJ1-2, the V gene TRBV3-1 (or the pseudogene TRBV3-2), with unresolved D. The ends were cut back, 2 bases at V and 6 bases at J, with 10 bases in the middle. The CDR3 consists of 13 residues. From germline, CDR1 is LGHDT and CDR2 YNNKEL (reference sequence). The CDR3 DNA is TGTGCCAGCAGCCAACTACAGACCCATGGCTACACCTTC. It specifies CASSQLQTHGYTF.

This rearrangement joins TRBV5-4 to TRBJ2-2, with a possible D match to TRBD1 (7 bases). The CDR3 consists of 15 residues. V gave up 1 base and J gave up 5 bases, with 12 bases separating them. Germline loops: CDR1 SGHNT, CDR2 YYREEE (reference sequence). The CDR3 coding sequence is TGTGCCAGCAGCTTGATGCAGGGGGGTACCGGGGAGCTGTTTTTT. Translation gives CASSLMQGGTGELFF.

The chain has TRBV10-3 and TRBJ1-1; possible D gene TRBD1, 6 bases. The CDR3 loop spans 12 amino acids. Germline V lookup: CDR1 ENHRY, CDR2 SYGVKD. V was shortened by 6 bases and J by 8 bases, with 13 bases between the two germline ends. The CDR3 sequence is CAISEQGMEAFF. CDR3 nucleotides: TGTGCCATCAGCGAGCAGGGGATGGAAGCTTTCTTT.

V usage is TRBV19 and J usage is TRBJ1-2, with a weak D call TRBD1 (6 bases). V lost 3 bases and J lost 8, with 19 bases in between. The germline V gene encodes CDR1 LNHDA and CDR2 SQIVND (reference sequence). This CDR3 has 15 residues. The CDR3 bases are TGTGCCAGTAGTATGATTGGGGGGGCGCGTCCCGGCTACACCTTC. Its translation: CASSMIGGARPGYTF.

This rearrangement joins TRBV11-3 to TRBJ2-1, with 7 bases that match TRBD2. The V segment lost 5 bases and the J segment 8 bases; nucleotides outside the gene matches: 3. The CDR3 contains 12 residues. Germline assignment: CDR1 SGHNT and CDR2 YENEEA. The CDR3 coding sequence is TGTGCCAGCAGCACTAGCGAGGATGAGCAGTTCTTC. It is translated as CASSTSEDEQFF.

CDR3 sequence (DNA): TGTGCCAGCAGTTCGGCGGACAGAACCTACGAGCAGTACTTC. It specifies CASSSADRTYEQYF. This rearrangement joins TRBV6-6 to TRBJ2-7; TRBD1 might be the D (6 bases). Germline V gene lookup returns CDR1 MNHNY and CDR2 SVGAGI (reference sequence). Trimming removed 4 bases at V and 2 bases at J, with 12 bases between. The CDR3 consists of 14 residues.

V and J are TRBV9 and TRBJ1-3, with D hard to call. V was shortened by 7 bases and J by 4 bases, with 21 bases between the two germline ends. The CDR3 loop spans 16 amino acids. The germline V gene encodes CDR1 SGDLS and CDR2 YYNGEE. The CDR3, as DNA: TGTGCCAGCTCCCCCCTAGTGGACTTAAGGGGAAACACCATATATTTT. It is translated as CASSPLVDLRGNTIYF.

The chain employs TRBV10-3 and TRBJ2-5, with TRBD2 matching over 13 bases. Germline-derived CDR1 and CDR2 are ENHRY and SYGVKD. The CDR3 contains 15 residues. The J segment lost 4 bases and the V segment lost 10 bases, leaving 9 bases of the junction unmatched. The CDR3 reads CATRTSGGTRETQYF. For the CDR3, the DNA is TGTGCCACCCGGACTAGCGGGGGCACGAGAGAGACCCAGTACTTC.

V is TRBV12-1 and J is TRBJ1-3. TRBV12-1 is recorded as a pseudogene. This CDR3 contains 19 residues. CDR3 sequence (DNA): TGTGCCAGCAGCCCACTGCGGGGAATCGACCTCTCGGTAGGAAACACCATATATTTT. Its protein is CASSPLRGIDLSVGNTIYF.

This clone was observed once. The gene calls are TRBV27 and TRBJ1-1; the D gene is possibly TRBD1 (5 bases). V was trimmed by 2 bases and J by 4 bases, leaving 11 bases between them. The CDR3 sequence is 14 residues long. Germline V CDR1 and CDR2: MNHEY, SMNVEV (reference sequence). In nucleotides, the CDR3 is TGTGCCAGCAGTTTACGGGGGGGAGGCACTGAAGCTTTCTTT. It specifies CASSLRGGGTEAFF.

The V gene is TRBV18, the J gene TRBJ2-2; TRBD1 is a possible D gene (5 bases). Germline CDR1 and CDR2: KGHSH and LQKENI. Trimming took 7 bases from V and 3 from J, leaving 12 bases between them. The CDR3 spans 14 residues. CDR3 sequence reads: CASFQGVDTGELFF. In DNA form, the CDR3 reads TGTGCCAGCTTTCAGGGTGTAGACACCGGGGAGCTGTTTTTT.

The rearrangement links TRBV27 to TRBJ2-1; 9 bases align to TRBD1. Trimming took 5 bases from V and 5 from J; bases not matched to a gene: 4. Germline V lookup: CDR1 MNHEY, CDR2 SMNVEV (reference sequence). The CDR3 contains 14 residues. The CDR3 reads CASSNRGRDNEQFF. DNA of the CDR3: TGTGCCAGCAGTAACAGGGGGCGTGACAATGAGCAGTTCTTC.

The rearrangement uses TRBV29-1 and TRBJ1-2, with TRBD1 matching over 7 bases. The germline V gene encodes CDR1 SQVTM and CDR2 ANQGSEA. V was clipped by 6 bases and J by 3 bases; unmatched bases: 10. The CDR3 is 14 amino acids. CDR3 residues: CSVAPGGGYYGYTF. The CDR3 DNA is TGCAGCGTCGCCCCTGGAGGGGGCTACTATGGCTACACCTTC.

The chain has TRBV4-3 and TRBJ2-7, with a possible D match to TRBD2 (5 bases). The CDR3 covers 15 residues. The germline V gene encodes CDR1 LGHNA and CDR2 YSLEER. Trimming pared 4 bases from V and 0 bases from J, leaving 13 bases between. CDR3 DNA sequence: TGCGCCAGCAGCCCCGGGGAGCCGAGCTCCTACGAGCAGTACTTC. It codes for CASSPGEPSSYEQYF.

J is TRBJ1-3 and V is TRBV27; 7 bases align to TRBD1. This CDR3 comprises 16 residues. The V gene's germline CDR1 is MNHEY and CDR2 SMNVEV (reference sequence). J was trimmed by 7 bases and V by 5 bases; bases with no gene match: 14. Here the CDR3 DNA reads TGTGCCAGCAGTCAGACAGGGAACGTGGGTCGTAACACCATATATTTT. Translated: CASSQTGNVGRNTIYF.

The V gene is TRBV5-6, the J gene TRBJ2-7; 13 bases are a match to TRBD2. V lost 4 bases and J lost 0; bases outside the gene matches: 7. The CDR3 contains 17 residues. Per germline, CDR1 SGHDT and CDR2 YYEEEE. In DNA form, the CDR3 reads TGTGCCAGCAGCCTGACTAGCGGGGGGCTTAGCTCCTACGAGCAGTACTTC. Its translation: CASSLTSGGLSSYEQYF.

This chain joins TRBV5-6 and TRBJ2-1; D is unclear. Germline V gene sequence: CDR1 SGHDT, CDR2 YYEEEE. Trimming removed 0 bases from V and 6 bases from J, with 4 bases in between. The CDR3 totals 12 residues. CDR3 amino acids: CASSLVSNEQFF. CDR3 coding DNA: TGTGCCAGCAGCTTGGTCAGCAATGAGCAGTTCTTC.